This T cell receptor beta chain derives from a study of cytomegalovirus exposure and HLA in healthy donors. About the research overall: Of all 400 or so donors who were genotyped, 81% belonged to the Caucasian-associated ancestry cluster.

Trimming cost V 3 bases and J 3 bases, with 6 bases left between them. Germline CDR1 is SGHDT and CDR2 is YYEEEE. CDR3 size: 12 residues. Findings and caveats of the study: Exclusion applied to some V segments, including TRBV6-2 and TRBV6-3, as they were indistinguishable. Data from an earlier analysis indicated that most TCR beta V segments were productive either about 87% or about 30% of the time.

PCR used 60 Vbeta primers and 13 Jbeta primers. Profiled with immunoSEQ multiplex PCR; TCRdb holds only in-frame clones, not every one. The table lists tens of thousands of clones. A note on this clone: No antigen is known for it.

This sequence originates from a woman in her forties in good health and CMV-seronegative. This sequence joins TRBV5-6 and TRBJ1-1; unclear D gene. The sample taken for sequencing was PBMCs. The CDR3 loop is CASSSPYTEAFF. The CDR3 region has the DNA TGTGCCAGCAGCTCTCCGTACACTGAAGCTTTCTTT.